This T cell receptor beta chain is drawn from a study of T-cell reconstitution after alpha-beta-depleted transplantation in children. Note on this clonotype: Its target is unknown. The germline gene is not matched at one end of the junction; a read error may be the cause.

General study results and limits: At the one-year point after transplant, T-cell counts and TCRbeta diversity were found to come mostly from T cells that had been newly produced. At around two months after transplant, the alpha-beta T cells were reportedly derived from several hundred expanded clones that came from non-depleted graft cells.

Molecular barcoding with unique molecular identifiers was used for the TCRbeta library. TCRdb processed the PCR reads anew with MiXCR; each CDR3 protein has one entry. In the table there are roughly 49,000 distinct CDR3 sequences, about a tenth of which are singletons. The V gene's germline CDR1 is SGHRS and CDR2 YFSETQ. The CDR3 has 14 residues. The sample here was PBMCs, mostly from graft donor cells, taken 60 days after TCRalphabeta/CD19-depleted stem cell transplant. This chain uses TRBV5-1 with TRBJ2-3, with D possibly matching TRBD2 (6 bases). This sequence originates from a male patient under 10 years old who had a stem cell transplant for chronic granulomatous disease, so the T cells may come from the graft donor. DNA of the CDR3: TGCTCCAGCAGTACCCGACTAGTCCCAGATACGCAGTATTTT. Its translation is CSSSTRLVPDTQYF.